Listed below are T cell receptor beta chains from one sample, sequenced in a study of sequential checkpoint blockade in melanoma. TCRdb's copy holds only in-frame clones and misses some; the assay was immunoSEQ multiplex PCR. Among about 5,100 clones, approximately 35% were seen once, and the ten largest hold roughly 11%. This material consisted of tumor tissue (inferred from file names), taken from a patient given nivolumab and ipilimumab in sequence. These receptor sequences come from a human donor with melanoma. Each CDR3 is given with its conserved first and last residue. The order of the fields is CDR3 length, V gene, CDR3 protein.

16 TRBV28 CASSFSDDSYNSPLHF
11 TRBV6-4 CASSYGREAFF
13 TRBV28 CASSPWNADTQYF
12 TRBV29-1 CSVGQGGNTIYF
16 TRBV19 CASSPGRLSGANVLTF
15 TRBV28 CASSFNVVPNTEAFF
15 TRBV9 CASSSGTSGAYEQFF
15 TRBV11-3 CASSQSTSTNTEAFF
13 TRBV6-8 CASSYSGGTRAFF
14 TRBV5-1 CASSLEGGADTQYF
15 TRBV19 CASSIAGSPNQPQHF
16 TRBV30 CAWSVPGTLRDNEQFF
16 TRBV11-1 CASSQERGRTNSPLHF
16 TRBV18 CASSPVQGRKNTEAFF
15 TRBV18 CASSPASGISNEQFF
15 TRBV27 CASSPGQLPRYEQYF
15 TRBV30 CAWSTFVGKSTEAFF